This T cell receptor (beta chain) is from a study of CD8 T cells in ankylosing spondylitis. Points from the study as a whole: The study identified a TCR beta motif of under ten highly homologous variants that appeared characteristic of ankylosing spondylitis blood. According to the report, clones linked to the disease were significantly enriched in matched synovial fluid samples taken from ankylosing spondylitis patients.

This clonotype showed up many times. Its antigen is undetermined. V dropped 6 bases and J dropped 4 bases, with 13 bases sitting between them. The CDR3 loop spans 13 amino acids. Germline CDR1 is DFQATT and CDR2 is SNEGSKA (reference sequence). The TCR beta libraries were generated through quantitative 5'-RACE incorporating molecular barcodes. One entry per CDR3 protein, called by TCRdb with MiXCR from the 5' RACE reads. The sample holds 100,000 to 150,000 distinct CDR3 sequences, roughly 9% seen once. The rearrangement links TRBV20-1 to TRBJ2-4; D is possibly TRBD1 (6 bases). Sequenced input: blood, either unsorted or a sorted T cell fraction (not recorded which). This receptor was taken from a male donor with ankylosing spondylitis or in good health (not recorded which). CDR3 in amino acids: CSAATGQKNIQYF. CDR3 DNA: TGCAGTGCGGCCACAGGACAGAAAAACATTCAGTACTTC.